Listed below are T cell receptor beta chains from one sample, sequenced in a study of T cell repertoires in cytomegalovirus infection. These receptors are not linked to any known antigen. TCRdb fed the reads into MiXCR, producing one record per CDR3 protein. The sample carries just over 450,000 distinct CDR3 sequences, approximately 42% recorded once. The specimen comprised cultured PBMCs, sampled from culture after CMV antigen stimulation. These TCRs come from a human donor in good health (CMV status not recorded). Some clones in this sample may be carry-over from other donors' samples. Each CDR3 is given with its conserved first and last residue. Fields, in order: D gene, J gene, clone size, V gene, CDR3 protein, CDR3 DNA. The D gene is left open where the match is weak. Clone size is not always given. Where it is, it says once, few, many or a class for expanded clones.

TRBD1,TRBJ1-1,few,TRBV10-3,CAISVDRGWTEAFF,TGTGCCATCAGCGTCGACAGGGGTTGGACTGAAGCTTTCTTT
NA,TRBJ1-5,NA,TRBV7-2,CASSPSGVQPQHF,TGTGCCAGCAGCCCATCGGGGGTTCAGCCCCAGCATTTT
NA,TRBJ1-1,NA,TRBV11-3,CASSVGGGARNEAFF,TGTGCCAGCAGCGTGGGGGGGGGCGCCAGGAATGAAGCTTTCTTT
NA,TRBJ1-6,NA,TRBV6-5,CASSLGPFSPLHF,TGTGCCAGCAGCCTCGGGCCCTTTTCACCCCTCCACTTT
TRBD1,TRBJ1-6,NA,TRBV7-8,CASSETGGRPLHF,TGTGCCAGCAGCGAGACAGGGGGAAGACCCCTCCACTTT
TRBD2,TRBJ2-1,NA,TRBV10-2,CASRAGGPYNEQFF,TGCGCCAGCCGAGCGGGAGGGCCCTACAATGAGCAGTTCTTC
TRBD1,TRBJ1-6,few,TRBV19,CASRDRARYNSPLHF,TGTGCCAGTAGGGACAGGGCACGCTATAATTCACCCCTCCACTTT
TRBD2,TRBJ2-5,NA,TRBV7-6,CASSPLTSGSGGETQYF,TGTGCCAGCAGCCCCCTGACTAGCGGGTCCGGAGGGGAGACCCAGTACTTC
NA,TRBJ1-6,few,TRBV6-5,CASSFPGSPLHF,TGTGCCAGCAGTTTCCCGGGTTCACCCCTCCACTTT
NA,TRBJ2-1,NA,TRBV12-5,CASGLAYRQFF,TGTGCTAGTGGTTTGGCGTATAGGCAGTTCTTC